These 21 T cell receptor beta chains were sequenced from one sample in a study of human T cells and chemical hapten exposure. Described time point: patch test 1, 2 weeks after DPC sensitization. Noted treatment: therapeutic diphenylcyclopropenone sensitization with weekly scalp DPC. A single record per CDR3 protein comes from TCRdb applying MiXCR to the RACE reads. The sample carries 150,000 to 200,000 distinct CDR3 sequences, 20% to 25% recorded once. Sequencing used whole blood, obtained in connection with sensitization to the hapten diphenylcyclopropenone (DPC). The receptors originated from a woman aged 45 to 65 with alopecia areata. Some clones in this sample may be carry-over from other donors' samples.

This clonotype was detected a few times. The V and J genes are TRBV20-1 and TRBJ2-7; 9 bases match TRBD2. With V trimmed by 3 bases and J by 0 bases, 6 bases remained unmatched. Germline assignment: CDR1 DFQATT and CDR2 SNEGSKA (reference sequence). This CDR3 has 15 amino acids. CDR3 loop: CSARLSGRISYEQYF. In nucleotides, the CDR3 is TGCAGTGCTAGGTTAAGCGGGAGGATCTCCTACGAGCAGTACTTC.

This chain connects TRBV20-1 to TRBJ2-1; perhaps TRBD2 as D (5 bases). This CDR3 is built from 14 residues. CDR1 is DFQATT, CDR2 SNEGSKA, per germline (reference sequence). Trimming removed 0 bases from V and 7 bases from J, with 13 bases in between. CDR3 DNA sequence: TGCAGTGCTAGAGATCCAAGGACTCTAAATGAGCAGTTCTTC. It encodes CSARDPRTLNEQFF.

The rearrangement links TRBV6-1 to TRBJ1-2; 8 bases line up with TRBD1. V was clipped by 1 base and J by 7 bases; unmatched bases: 14. Looked up from germline, CDR1 is MNHNS and CDR2 is SASEGT. The CDR3 totals 17 residues. CDR3 loop: CASSEGGRGRFGIGYTF. The CDR3 nucleotides read TGTGCCAGCAGTGAAGGGGGCAGGGGGCGCTTCGGAATTGGCTACACCTTC.

The chain combines TRBV10-3 with TRBJ1-5, with 7 bases aligning to TRBD1. CDR1 is ENHRY, CDR2 SYGVKD, per germline. CDR3 size: 15 residues. V shed 6 bases and J 1 base; nucleotides not matched to a gene: 6. The CDR3 loop reads CAIRADRVSNQPQHF. CDR3 nucleotide sequence: TGTGCCATCAGAGCCGACAGGGTCAGCAATCAGCCCCAGCATTTT.

The chain employs TRBV12-3 or TRBV12-4 and TRBJ2-2, with 11 nucleotides matching TRBD1. The ends lost 8 bases at V and 4 bases at J; junction bases unmatched: 6. The length of the CDR3 is 15 residues. CDR3 in amino acids: CASGTGTGGTGELFF. CDR3 nucleotide sequence: TGTGCCAGCGGTACCGGGACAGGGGGCACCGGGGAGCTGTTTTTT.

The V and J genes are TRBV7-2 and TRBJ2-1, with 7 nucleotides matching TRBD2. Germline V gives CDR1 SGHTA, CDR2 FQGNSA. V lost 1 base and J lost 3; bases outside the gene matches: 3. CDR3 length: 15 amino acids. CDR3 in DNA: TGTGCCAGCAGCTTAGAGTGGACTAGCTACAATGAGCAGTTCTTC. It specifies CASSLEWTSYNEQFF.

The table lists this clonotype with a count of one. The chain joins TRBV29-1 to TRBJ2-4; TRBD2 might be the D (6 bases). The V and J ends lost 3 bases and 3 bases respectively, with 18 bases between them. The CDR3 extends over 16 amino acids. CDR1 and CDR2 (germline): SQVTM, ANQGSEA. The CDR3 coding sequence is TGCAGCGTTGAGGCTCGGGGGAACGGAGGCAAAAACATTCAGTACTTC. It translates to CSVEARGNGGKNIQYF.

This clonotype was counted only a few times. The V call is TRBV5-1, the J call TRBJ2-6, with 9 bases that match TRBD1. Trimming removed 9 bases from V and 0 bases from J; junction bases left unmatched: 16. The CDR3 loop spans 19 amino acids. Germline assignment: CDR1 SGHRS and CDR2 YFSETQ. The CDR3 region has the DNA TGCGCCACTCGAGTAAGCCCGGGGACAGGGTCCTCTGGGGCCAACGTCCTGACTTTC. Protein: CATRVSPGTGSSGANVLTF.

This clonotype occurred once. This sequence joins TRBV5-1 and TRBJ2-2; D gene uncertain. V was cut by 2 bases and J by 4 bases, with 12 bases left in between. The CDR3 is 15 amino acids. Germline CDR1 reads SGHRS; CDR2 reads YFSETQ. In nucleotides, the CDR3 is TGCGCCAGCAGCTTAAGGCTAAGTGTCACCGGGGAGCTGTTTTTT. This sequence encodes CASSLRLSVTGELFF.

This clonotype was found a few times. The V call is TRBV5-4, the J call TRBJ1-6, with 8 bases aligning to TRBD1. The germline gives CDR1 SGHNT, CDR2 YYREEE (reference sequence). V lost 3 bases and J lost 1; bases outside the gene matches: 3. CDR3 length: 16 amino acids. This chain's CDR3 is CASSSGQGSYNSPLHF. In nucleotides, the CDR3 is TGTGCCAGCAGCTCTGGACAGGGTTCCTATAATTCACCCCTCCACTTT.

To note about this clonotype: One base away lies a much larger clone, so this may be a sequencing read error. The CDR3 spells CASSSPGHPWAQHF. CDR3 DNA sequence: TGTGCCAGCAGTTCGCCGGGACACCCTTGGGCCCAGCATTTT. V usage is TRBV12-3 or TRBV12-4 and J usage is TRBJ1-5; possibly TRBD1 for D (6 bases). This CDR3 region has 14 residues. V gave up 4 bases and J gave up 11 bases, with 18 bases separating them.

This clonotype was picked up a small number of times. The gene calls are TRBV7-3 and TRBJ2-2, with D perhaps matching TRBD1 (5 bases). The CDR3 consists of 13 residues. Trimming removed 3 bases at V and 6 bases at J, with 8 bases between. CDR1 SGHTA and CDR2 FQGTGA come from the germline V gene. The CDR3 protein is CASSFQGAGELFF. DNA for the CDR3: TGTGCCAGCAGCTTCCAGGGCGCCGGGGAGCTGTTTTTT.

This clonotype turned up a few times. The V call is TRBV12-3 or TRBV12-4, the J call TRBJ1-6; D gene ambiguous. V shed 5 bases and J shed 10 bases, with 6 bases lying between them. The CDR3 covers 11 residues. The CDR3, as DNA: TGTGCCAGCAGTAAGGGATCACCCCTCCACTTT. Translating it yields CASSKGSPLHF.

This clonotype was seen more than once but under ten times. V is TRBV6-5 and J is TRBJ1-2; the D is unclear. The CDR3 runs 14 residues. Germline CDR1 MNHEY, CDR2 SVGAGI. V lost 0 bases, J lost 10 bases, and 15 bases lay in between. The CDR3 protein is CASSYSNSRASYTF. In DNA form, the CDR3 reads TGTGCCAGCAGTTACTCGAACAGTAGAGCCTCCTACACCTTC.

This rearrangement joins TRBV7-2 to TRBJ2-1; TRBD2 aligns across 8 bases. The CDR3 loop spans 14 amino acids. Germline V lookup: CDR1 SGHTA, CDR2 FQGNSA. The ends lost 1 base at V and 10 bases at J; junction bases unmatched: 6. In DNA form, the CDR3 reads TGTGCCAGCAGCTTAGGGCGGACTAGCCGGGAGCAGTTCTTC. This gives the protein CASSLGRTSREQFF.

This clonotype showed up just a few times. The rearrangement joins TRBV27 to TRBJ2-1; the match to TRBD2 covers 8 bases. The CDR3 has 15 residues. Germline V lookup: CDR1 MNHEY, CDR2 SMNVEV (reference sequence). With V trimmed by 4 bases and J by 6 bases, 8 bases remained unmatched. Here the CDR3 reads CASSSLLAGPNEQFF. CDR3 sequence (DNA): TGTGCCAGCAGTTCCCTGCTAGCGGGCCCCAATGAGCAGTTCTTC.

The chain joins TRBV7-8 to TRBJ1-5, with D possibly being TRBD1 (6 bases). Germline V CDR1 and CDR2: SGHVS, FQNEAQ. V lost 1 base to trimming and J lost 1 base, with 11 bases between them. The CDR3 has 16 amino acids. DNA of the CDR3: TGTGCCAGCAGCTTAGGGAGCGGGGGCAGCAATCAGCCCCAGCATTTT. Protein product: CASSLGSGGSNQPQHF.

This clonotype was seen a few times. The chain couples TRBV11-2 to TRBJ2-3; perhaps TRBD1 as D (5 bases). This CDR3 region has 16 residues. The V end lost 1 base, the J end lost 2 bases, and 13 bases lay between the germline ends. CDR1 is SGHAT and CDR2 is FQNNGV in the germline V gene. The CDR3 nucleotides read TGTGCCAGCAGCTTAGGGCAGGGCTTCCACACAGATACGCAGTATTTT. Its translation is CASSLGQGFHTDTQYF.

This rearrangement joins TRBV20-1 to TRBJ2-5, with D possibly TRBD1 on 5 matching bases. Deletions cut 5 bases from V and 0 bases from J, with 16 bases between. The CDR3 is made up of 15 amino acids. CDR1 is DFQATT, CDR2 SNEGSKA, per germline (reference sequence). CDR3 in DNA: TGCAGTGCTGACAAGCTAGGGGCAAACCAAGAGACCCAGTACTTC. This gives the protein CSADKLGANQETQYF.

The genes are TRBV20-1 and TRBJ2-4; tentatively, D is TRBD1 (6 bases). The CDR3 is 13 amino acids. The V gene lost 8 bases and the J gene lost 8 bases, with 19 bases spanning the gap. Germline-derived CDR1 and CDR2 are DFQATT and SNEGSKA (reference sequence). The CDR3 DNA follows: TGCAGTCCCAAGACGTCAGGGGTGGACATTCAGTACTTC. It yields the protein CSPKTSGVDIQYF.

The chain uses TRBV7-9 and TRBJ1-6; 7 bases map to TRBD1. This CDR3 is built from 14 residues. J gave up 9 bases and V 2 bases, and 4 bases lay outside the gene matches. The germline gives CDR1 SEHNR, CDR2 FQNEAQ (reference sequence). CDR3 sequence reads: CASSLRQGLSPLHF. The CDR3 region has the DNA TGTGCCAGCAGCTTACGACAGGGACTTTCACCCCTCCACTTT.